This T cell receptor beta chain was captured by sequencing in a study of shared clonotypes between healthy human individuals. As defined, naive CD8 cells were CD45RO-negative and positively selected for CCR7, with terminally differentiated effector memory CD45RA+ cells excluded. Assay: immunoSEQ multiplex PCR; the TCRdb copy retains only in-frame clones and omits some. Of hundreds of thousands of clones in the sample, approximately 96% were seen once. General study points: Only blood samples were collected, and tissue repertoires likely differ.

A note on this clone: Its antigen is unidentified.

Germline V gene lookup returns CDR1 SQVTM and CDR2 ANQGSEA. The CDR3 contains 10 residues. V shed 7 bases, J shed 6 bases, and the junction held 0 bases outside the gene matches. This receptor was identified in a woman aged 25 to 39 in good health. Input material: naive CD8+ T cells sorted from blood. V is TRBV29-1 and J is TRBJ2-1, with TRBD1 matching 7 bases. CDR3 in amino acids: CSAGGNEQFF. In DNA form, the CDR3 reads TGCAGCGCAGGGGGCAATGAGCAGTTCTTC.